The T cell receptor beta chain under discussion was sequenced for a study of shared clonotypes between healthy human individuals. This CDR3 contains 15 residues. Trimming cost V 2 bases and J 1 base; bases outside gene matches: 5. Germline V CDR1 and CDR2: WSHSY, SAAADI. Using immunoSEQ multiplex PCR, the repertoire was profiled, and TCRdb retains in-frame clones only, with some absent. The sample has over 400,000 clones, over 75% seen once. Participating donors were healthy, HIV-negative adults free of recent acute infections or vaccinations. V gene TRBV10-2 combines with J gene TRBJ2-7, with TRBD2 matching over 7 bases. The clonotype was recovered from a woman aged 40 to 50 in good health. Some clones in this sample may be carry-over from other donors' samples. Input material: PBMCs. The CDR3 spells CASSETLASSYEQYF. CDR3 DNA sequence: TGCGCCAGCAGTGAGACACTAGCGTCTTCCTACGAGCAGTACTTC.